The 5 T cell receptor beta chains in this list originate from one sample, sequenced in a study of blood T cell repertoires in COVID-19 (dated by TCRdb to 2020 to 2021). Libraries were prepared through the immunoSEQ multiplex PCR assay. Imported from immuneACCESS, the table was reduced by TCRdb to in-frame sequences with V and J called. These copies leave out some clones; in studies compared against another copy, an unresolved V gene accounts for under half, and the cause of the remainder is not known. The sample records about 100,000 clones, just under 95% of which are singletons. Around 5.7% of the sample lies in the top ten. The sequencing sample was made of peripheral blood. The receptors were gathered from a man in his 70s with acute or convalescent COVID-19.

The gene calls are TRBV19 and TRBJ2-3; no reliable D call. Germline CDR1 and CDR2: LNHDA and SQIVND (reference sequence). V was trimmed by 6 bases and J by 2 bases, leaving 6 bases between them. The CDR3 loop spans 12 amino acids. CDR3 residues: CASSGYTDTQYF. CDR3 in DNA: TGTGCCAGTAGCGGTTACACAGATACGCAGTATTTT.

V and J are TRBV12-3 or TRBV12-4 and TRBJ1-2; D unresolved. V dropped 4 bases and J dropped 8 bases, with 11 bases sitting between them. The CDR3 spans 12 residues. The CDR3 sequence is CASSYLRYGYTF. The CDR3 DNA follows: TGTGCCAGCAGTTATCTGAGGTACGGCTACACCTTC.

The chain carries TRBV27 and TRBJ1-1, with D possibly matching TRBD1 (5 bases). The CDR3 runs 14 residues. V lost 0 bases, J lost 3 bases, and 8 bases lay in between. Per the germline V gene, CDR1 is MNHEY and CDR2 is SMNVEV (reference sequence). The CDR3 spells CASSLSKGYTEAFF. The CDR3 nucleotides read TGTGCCAGCAGTTTATCAAAGGGGTACACTGAAGCTTTCTTT.

CDR3 nucleotides: TGTGCCAGCAGCTGGCAACAGGGCACTGAAGCTTTCTTT. This translates into CASSWQQGTEAFF. The genes are TRBV11-2 and TRBJ1-1; D is possibly TRBD1 (6 bases). This CDR3 comprises 13 residues. Trimming took off 4 bases at V and 4 bases at J, with 10 bases between the two ends. The germline gives CDR1 SGHAT, CDR2 FQNNGV.

The chain uses TRBV7-8 and TRBJ2-3, with D unresolved. The V gene lost 4 bases and the J gene lost 2 bases, with 7 bases spanning the gap. CDR1 is SGHVS, CDR2 FQNEAQ, per germline. There are 13 residues in the CDR3. In DNA form, the CDR3 reads TGTGCCAGCAGCTCTCTTTACACAGATACGCAGTATTTT. It specifies CASSSLYTDTQYF.